Shown below are 25 T cell receptor beta chains from a single sample sequenced in a study of T-cell reconstitution after alpha-beta-depleted transplantation in children listed by TCRdb under 2016. The protocol used for the library was PCR. Sequencing used an Illumina HiSeq 2500. TCR library preparation used molecular barcoding, with unique molecular identifiers applied to normalize quantification of the TCRbeta repertoire. TCRdb applied fastp at Q25 and MiXCR to the public reads, then kept only in-frame beta chains. Here each entry gathers all rows of one CDR3 protein and keeps the most common genes and DNA. The sample table records 490,000 or so distinct CDR3 sequences; about an eighth of these occur just once. The ten biggest clones cover under 7% of the sample. The sample consisted of PBMCs from the stem cell graft donor, taken from the stem cell graft. All receptors derive from a human donor who donated a stem cell graft to a child with combined immunodeficiency.

This chain uses TRBV6-5 with TRBJ2-3, with 15 bases fitting TRBD2. Germline assignment: CDR1 MNHEY and CDR2 SVGAGI. The ends lost 4 bases at V and 1 base at J; junction bases unmatched: 9. The CDR3 runs 19 residues. CDR3 residues: CASSSPGLAGGGGTDTQYF. Written as DNA, the CDR3 is TGTGCCAGCAGTTCGCCGGGACTAGCGGGAGGTGGGGGCACAGATACGCAGTATTTT.

This clonotype was detected a few times. This chain links TRBV7-2 with TRBJ1-2; D is possibly TRBD1 (5 bases). Trimming took 0 bases from V and 7 from J, leaving 12 bases between them. Germline loops: CDR1 SGHTA, CDR2 FQGNSA. The CDR3 is 14 residues long. CDR3: CASSLAQGNGGYTF. CDR3 nucleotide sequence: TGTGCCAGCAGCTTAGCCCAGGGAAACGGTGGCTACACCTTC.

The rearrangement links TRBV6-5 to TRBJ1-2; TRBD1 agrees at 7 bases. Trimming took 2 bases from V and 4 from J; bases not matched to a gene: 10. CDR1 and CDR2 from the germline V gene are MNHEY and SVGAGI. This CDR3 spans 16 amino acids. The CDR3 region has the DNA TGTGCCAGCAGTTACGGTCTCTCCCGGGACAGCTATGGCTACACCTTC. Translating it yields CASSYGLSRDSYGYTF.

This clonotype was observed a handful of times. V gene TRBV25-1 combines with J gene TRBJ1-2; D uncertain. Germline lookup yields CDR1 MGHDK and CDR2 SYGVNS. Trimming removed 5 bases at V and 5 bases at J, with 12 bases between. There are 13 residues in the CDR3. CDR3 region: CASSTGSTYGYTF. The CDR3 coding sequence is TGTGCCAGCAGTACCGGGTCGACTTATGGCTACACCTTC.

This clonotype was detected a few times. The rearrangement joins TRBV27 to TRBJ2-7; 12 bases are a match to TRBD2. Looked up from germline, CDR1 is MNHEY and CDR2 is SMNVEV (reference sequence). The CDR3 totals 16 residues. V lost 5 bases, J lost 5 bases, and 10 bases stayed unmatched. The CDR3 is CASSPPTSGGLHEQYF. In nucleotides, the CDR3 is TGTGCCAGCAGTCCCCCGACTAGCGGGGGTCTTCACGAGCAGTACTTC.

This clonotype occurred a few times. The rearrangement joins TRBV9 to TRBJ1-6; D perhaps matches TRBD1 (6 bases). Germline V gene sequence: CDR1 SGDLS, CDR2 YYNGEE. Between the trimmed V and J ends, which lost 4 bases and 7 bases, there was a span of 12 bases. CDR3 size: 14 residues. CDR3 protein: CASSFRGLNSPLHF. In nucleotides, the CDR3 is TGTGCCAGCAGCTTCAGGGGCCTCAATTCACCCCTCCACTTT.

This clonotype has a count of ten or more. This chain links TRBV5-6 with TRBJ2-1, with 13 bases that match TRBD2. Per germline, CDR1 SGHDT and CDR2 YYEEEE. The CDR3 has 15 residues. The V gene end was trimmed by 0 bases and the J gene end by 7 bases; junction bases not matched to a gene: 1. CDR3 bases: TGTGCCAGCAGCTTGGAACTAGCGGGGGGGAATGAGCAGTTCTTC. This translates into CASSLELAGGNEQFF.

The V and J genes are TRBV15 and TRBJ2-7; 9 bases agree with TRBD1. CDR1 and CDR2 from the germline V gene are LNHNV and YYDKDF (reference sequence). V was clipped by 3 bases and J by 5 bases; unmatched bases: 5. The CDR3 is made up of 14 amino acids. CDR3 sequence reads: CATSSLDRGNEQYF. The CDR3 DNA sequence: TGTGCCACCAGCAGTCTGGACAGGGGCAACGAGCAGTACTTC.

The chain links TRBV10-2 to TRBJ2-3; 10 nucleotides agree with TRBD2. Looked up from germline, CDR1 is WSHSY and CDR2 is SAAADI. CDR3 length: 16 residues. V shed 6 bases, J shed 6 bases, and the junction held 12 bases outside the gene matches. CDR3 in DNA: TGCGCCAGCAGCCGGGATACTAGCGGGGATACGGATACGCAGTATTTT. The encoded protein is CASSRDTSGDTDTQYF.

There are many counts of this clonotype. The chain links TRBV10-3 to TRBJ2-6, with D unclear. Trimming took off 6 bases at V and 0 bases at J, with 9 bases between the two ends. Per germline, CDR1 ENHRY and CDR2 SYGVKD. CDR3 length: 15 amino acids. This CDR3 is CAIRGMFSGANVLTF. The CDR3 nucleotides are TGTGCCATCAGGGGGATGTTCTCTGGGGCCAACGTCCTGACTTTC.

The table lists this clonotype with many counts. The chain couples TRBV29-1 to TRBJ2-1, with D possibly being TRBD2 (6 bases). From germline, CDR1 is SQVTM and CDR2 ANQGSEA. The length of the CDR3 is 13 residues. Deletions cut 1 base from V and 6 bases from J, with 10 bases between. CDR3 sequence: CSVEVWGGNEQFF. Written as DNA, the CDR3 is TGCAGCGTTGAAGTCTGGGGAGGCAATGAGCAGTTCTTC.

This clonotype has a count of ten or more. V is TRBV29-1 and J is TRBJ2-7; the D is unclear. Germline loops: CDR1 SQVTM, CDR2 ANQGSEA. Trimming stripped 6 bases from V and 6 bases from J, with 12 bases between. The CDR3 is 11 amino acids. CDR3 loop: CSVATKGEQYF. Written as DNA, the CDR3 is TGCAGCGTCGCCACTAAGGGCGAGCAGTACTTC.

This clonotype was seen only a few times. V is TRBV20-1 and J is TRBJ2-1; 7 positions agree with TRBD1. J gave up 5 bases and V 3 bases, and 7 bases lay outside the gene matches. CDR1 DFQATT and CDR2 SNEGSKA come from the germline V gene (reference sequence). The CDR3 sequence is 14 residues long. The CDR3 DNA is TGCAGTGCTAGCGGCCCCGGGACAGACAATGAGCAGTTCTTC. Residues: CSASGPGTDNEQFF.

The sample holds many counts of this clonotype. This rearrangement joins TRBV7-9 to TRBJ2-6; D is perhaps TRBD2 (5 bases). The ends were cut back, 2 bases at V and 3 bases at J, with 8 bases in the middle. The V gene's germline CDR1 is SEHNR and CDR2 FQNEAQ (reference sequence). The CDR3 covers 15 residues. CDR3 amino acids: CASSLSAVGANVLTF. Written as DNA, the CDR3 is TGTGCCAGCAGCTTATCAGCGGTTGGGGCCAACGTCCTGACTTTC. Full variable domain (outside the CDR3, taken from reference TRBV7-9 and TRBJ2-6): DTGVSQNPRHKITKRGQNVTFRCDPISEHNRLYWYRQTLGQGPEFLTYFQNEAQLEKSRLLSDRFSAERPKGSFSTLEIQRTEQGDSAMYLCASSLSAVGANVLTFGAGSRLTVL.

This clonotype was recorded many times. This rearrangement joins TRBV9 to TRBJ2-3; 7 nucleotides match TRBD2. Germline CDR1 reads SGDLS; CDR2 reads YYNGEE. J was trimmed by 5 bases and V by 3 bases; bases with no gene match: 6. The CDR3 consists of 14 residues. The CDR3 nucleotides are TGTGCCAGCAGCGACGGGGGGAGCCGAGATACGCAGTATTTT. As protein: CASSDGGSRDTQYF.

The table lists this clonotype with many counts. The chain recombines TRBV4-1 with TRBJ1-1; D gene uncertain. Looked up from germline, CDR1 is MGHRA and CDR2 is YSYEKL. The CDR3 extends over 14 amino acids. The ends were cut back, 1 base at V and 9 bases at J, with 15 bases in the middle. CDR3 protein: CASSQAWSGPKAFF. CDR3 DNA: TGCGCCAGCAGCCAAGCGTGGTCCGGGCCTAAAGCTTTCTTT.

This clonotype was seen a handful of times. The chain links TRBV12-3 or TRBV12-4 to TRBJ2-5; 7 bases line up with TRBD1. With 1 base clipped from V and 4 bases from J, the junction kept 12 bases outside the gene matches. CDR3 length: 17 amino acids. Written as DNA, the CDR3 is TGTGCCAGCAGTTTAGTGGTAGGGGGCATGAGAGGAGAGACCCAGTACTTC. This gives the protein CASSLVVGGMRGETQYF.

This clonotype has more than one count but fewer than ten. The chain employs TRBV12-3 or TRBV12-4 and TRBJ1-6; TRBD1 might be the D (6 bases). The germline V and J ends were trimmed by 3 bases and 11 bases, with 11 bases remaining between them. This CDR3 spans 13 amino acids. The CDR3: CASSLDSTAPLHF. CDR3 sequence (DNA): TGTGCCAGCAGTTTGGACAGTACCGCACCCCTCCACTTT.

The V call is TRBV3-1, the J call TRBJ1-5; D call uncertain. Between the trimmed V and J ends, which lost 4 bases and 8 bases, there was a span of 18 bases. The CDR3 spans 15 residues. Germline loops: CDR1 LGHDT, CDR2 YNNKEL (reference sequence). The CDR3 DNA is TGTGCCAGCAGCCTTTCCGACGGGCCCTTTGAGCCCCAGCATTTT. Residues: CASSLSDGPFEPQHF.

This clonotype was counted ten times or more. This sequence joins TRBV12-3 or TRBV12-4 and TRBJ2-3; no definite D call. V lost 3 bases and J 0 bases, leaving 10 bases between the germline ends. The CDR3 extends over 15 amino acids. The CDR3 DNA sequence: TGTGCCAGCAGTTTCTCTCACGCTAGCACAGATACGCAGTATTTT. Residues: CASSFSHASTDTQYF.

This clonotype occurred a few times. This chain links TRBV10-3 with TRBJ2-5; 8 bases are a match to TRBD2. The trim removed 2 bases at V and 5 bases at J, leaving 7 bases unmatched. CDR1 and CDR2 from the germline V gene are ENHRY and SYGVKD. The CDR3 has 15 amino acids. This CDR3 is CAISEREGSGETQYF. Written as DNA, the CDR3 is TGTGCCATCAGTGAGCGGGAGGGCTCCGGGGAGACCCAGTACTTC.

The sample holds a few counts of this clonotype. The V call is TRBV7-2, the J call TRBJ2-1; TRBD1 might be the D (5 bases). Germline CDR1 and CDR2: SGHTA and FQGNSA. The ends were cut back, 2 bases at V and 5 bases at J, with 10 bases in the middle. CDR3 length equals 14 residues. This CDR3 is CASSLFGADNEQFF. DNA of the CDR3: TGTGCCAGCAGCTTATTTGGGGCAGACAATGAGCAGTTCTTC.

The chain joins TRBV20-1 to TRBJ2-1; possibly TRBD1 or TRBD2 for D (5 bases each). In germline, CDR1 is DFQATT, CDR2 SNEGSKA (reference sequence). V lost 2 bases, J lost 6 bases, and 26 bases lay in between. The CDR3 sequence is 18 residues long. The CDR3 DNA is TGCAGTGCTAGAATGGGCCGGGGTGGGGCTGCTTCGATCAATGAGCAGTTCTTC. It yields the protein CSARMGRGGAASINEQFF.

The genes are TRBV18 and TRBJ2-7; D may be TRBD1 or TRBD2 (7 bases each). V was cut by 3 bases and J by 5 bases, with 17 bases left in between. Germline loops: CDR1 KGHSH, CDR2 LQKENI. CDR3 length equals 15 residues. CDR3 amino acids: CASSPRQGGFHEQYF. DNA of the CDR3: TGTGCCAGCTCACCGCGACAGGGAGGGTTCCACGAGCAGTACTTC.

This clonotype has a count of ten or more. The chain has TRBV12-3 or TRBV12-4 and TRBJ2-7; 10 bases are a match to TRBD1. The length of the CDR3 is 14 residues. V lost 6 bases and J lost 7; bases outside the gene matches: 9. The CDR3 DNA reads as TGTGCCAGCAGCTCCGGGACAGGGGTGATGGAGCAGTACTTC. This translates into CASSSGTGVMEQYF.